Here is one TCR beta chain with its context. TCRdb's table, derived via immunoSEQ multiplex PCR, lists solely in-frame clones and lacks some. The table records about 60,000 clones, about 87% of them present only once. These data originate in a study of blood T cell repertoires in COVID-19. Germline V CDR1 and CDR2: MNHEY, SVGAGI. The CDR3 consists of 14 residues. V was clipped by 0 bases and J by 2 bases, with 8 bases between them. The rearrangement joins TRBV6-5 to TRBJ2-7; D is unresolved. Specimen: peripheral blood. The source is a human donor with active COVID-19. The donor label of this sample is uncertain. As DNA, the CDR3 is TGTGCCAGCAGTTACTCATACTCGACCTACGAGCAGTACTTC. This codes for CASSYSYSTYEQYF.